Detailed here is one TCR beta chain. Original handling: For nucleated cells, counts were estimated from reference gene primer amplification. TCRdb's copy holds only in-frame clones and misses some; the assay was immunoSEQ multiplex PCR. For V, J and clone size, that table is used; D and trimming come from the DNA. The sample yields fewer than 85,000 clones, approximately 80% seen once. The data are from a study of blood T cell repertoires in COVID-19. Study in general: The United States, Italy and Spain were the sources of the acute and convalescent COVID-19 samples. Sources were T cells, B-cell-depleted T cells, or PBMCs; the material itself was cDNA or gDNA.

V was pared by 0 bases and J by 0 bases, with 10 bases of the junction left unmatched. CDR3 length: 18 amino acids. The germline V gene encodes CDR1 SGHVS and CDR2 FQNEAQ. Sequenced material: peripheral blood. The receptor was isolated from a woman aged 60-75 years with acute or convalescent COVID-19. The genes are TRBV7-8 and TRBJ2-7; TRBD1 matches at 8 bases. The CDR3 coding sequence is TGTGCCAGCAGCTTAGCTCAATATCCCGGGACAGGCTCCTACGAGCAGTACTTC. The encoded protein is CASSLAQYPGTGSYEQYF.